This paragraph covers one TCR beta chain sequence. Its antigen is undetermined. PRAID featured immunodeficiency plus autoinflammation. From germline, CDR1 is SGHTA and CDR2 FQGNSA. The CDR3 is 15 residues long. V lost 11 bases and J lost 6; bases outside the gene matches: 13. The record originates from a study of stem cell transplantation in POMP-related autoinflammatory disease. Study-wide context: Before transplant, CD4+ T cells skewed naive and CD8+ proportions were low. Study-level results: Fewer unique TRB V-J gene pairings were identified in patients with PRAID.

Data came from immunoSEQ multiplex PCR; TCRdb stores just in-frame clones and leaves some out. The sample holds roughly 70,000 clones, roughly 88% seen once. Specimen: CD4+ T cells from PBMCs, collected after stem cell transplantation. The origin of this receptor is a human patient with POMP-related autoinflammation and immune dysregulation (PRAID). A subset of T cells may come from the graft donor. This sequence joins TRBV7-2 and TRBJ2-3; 11 bases map to TRBD2. In DNA form, the CDR3 reads TGTGCCCTAGGGAGCGGACTAGCGGGCGCGGATACGCAGTATTTT. Translating it yields CALGSGLAGADTQYF.